The next 31 T cell receptor beta chains were all read from a single sample in a study of response to subunit inactivated influenza vaccine. MiXCR, applied by TCRdb to the RT-PCR reads, yields one record per CDR3 protein. This sample carries 500,000 to 750,000 distinct CDR3 sequences, approximately 14% of them seen once, and the ten largest clones take around 10%. This material consisted of PBMCs from blood, taken 11 to 12 days after vaccination. These receptor sequences come from a man over 45 who received an inactivated influenza vaccine.

The chain employs TRBV28 and TRBJ2-3; TRBD2 matches 10 bases. Unmatched junction bases numbered 5, after V lost 7 bases and J lost 4 bases. In germline, CDR1 is MDHEN, CDR2 SYDVKM. The CDR3 runs 14 residues. The chain's CDR3 is CASTLAGVSDTQYF. The CDR3 DNA reads as TGTGCCAGCACGCTAGCGGGAGTGTCAGATACGCAGTATTTT.

This clonotype occurred a few times. A junction boundary mismatches the germline segment, possibly from a read error. The CDR3 sequence: CSLWDYDEQFF. CDR3 DNA: TGCAGCCTGTGGGACTACGATGAGCAGTTCTTC. The V call is TRBV29-1, the J call TRBJ2-1; 7 bases align to TRBD2. Per germline, CDR1 SQVTM and CDR2 ANQGSEA. The CDR3 length is 11 residues.

Only a few counts were recorded for this clonotype. In DNA, the CDR3 is TGCAGTGCTAGGGGGACCCCCGGGGAGCAGTTCTTC. This translates into CSARGTPGEQFF. The chain employs TRBV20-1 and TRBJ2-1; D is perhaps TRBD1 or TRBD2 (5 bases each). This CDR3 has 12 residues. Germline CDR1 reads DFQATT; CDR2 reads SNEGSKA (reference sequence). V was cut by 3 bases and J by 10 bases, with 13 bases left in between.

The chain has TRBV20-1 and TRBJ2-3; no firm D call. The CDR3 contains 14 residues. V lost 6 bases to trimming and J lost 1 base, with 14 bases between them. The germline gives CDR1 DFQATT, CDR2 SNEGSKA (reference sequence). The CDR3 sequence is CSASDALRTDTQYF. CDR3 nucleotides: TGCAGTGCCTCCGACGCCCTCCGCACAGATACGCAGTATTTT.

This clonotype was counted only a few times. The J gene is TRBJ2-3, the V gene TRBV6-5, with D possibly TRBD2 on 5 matching bases. Germline V gives CDR1 MNHEY, CDR2 SVGAGI. The CDR3 contains 14 residues. V was pared by 6 bases and J by 4 bases, with 14 bases between. The CDR3 sequence: CASSSSAGPDTQYF. Written as DNA, the CDR3 is TGTGCCAGCAGCTCCTCGGCGGGTCCAGATACGCAGTATTTT.

This clonotype appeared many times. The CDR3 DNA is TGTGCCAGCAACAATTACAATGAGCAGTTCTTC. As protein: CASNNYNEQFF. V and J are TRBV12-3 or TRBV12-4 and TRBJ2-1; D is ambiguous. CDR3 length: 11 residues. V lost 7 bases and J 4 bases, leaving 5 bases between the germline ends.

The chain carries TRBV28 and TRBJ2-1; tentative D call: TRBD1 (6 bases). CDR3 length: 16 amino acids. The V end lost 4 bases, the J end lost 0 bases, and 13 bases lay between the germline ends. The germline gives CDR1 MDHEN, CDR2 SYDVKM. For the CDR3, the DNA is TGTGCCAGCAGTTCACAGGGCGCCAGCTCCTACAATGAGCAGTTCTTC. Protein sequence: CASSSQGASSYNEQFF.

The V call is TRBV20-1, the J call TRBJ2-2, with 9 bases lining up with TRBD1. Germline assignment: CDR1 DFQATT and CDR2 SNEGSKA (reference sequence). The ends lost 3 bases at V and 5 bases at J; junction bases unmatched: 4. This CDR3 contains 14 residues. CDR3: CSASRGQGTGELFF. The CDR3 DNA is TGCAGTGCTAGCCGGGGACAGGGAACCGGGGAGCTGTTTTTT.

J is TRBJ2-7 and V is TRBV12-3 or TRBV12-4, with D perhaps matching TRBD2 (6 bases). The V gene lost 4 bases and the J gene lost 1 base, with 11 bases spanning the gap. The CDR3 runs to 14 residues. DNA of the CDR3: TGTGCCAGCAGTTCCGGGGGTGCATCCTACGAGCAGTACTTC. Its protein is CASSSGGASYEQYF.

The chain has TRBV6-1 and TRBJ2-1; 10 nucleotides align to TRBD1. Germline CDR1 reads MNHNS; CDR2 reads SASEGT. Trimming took 6 bases from V and 8 from J; bases not matched to a gene: 4. The CDR3 has 13 residues. CDR3 residues: CASSGQGVHEQFF. CDR3 sequence (DNA): TGTGCCAGCAGCGGACAGGGGGTCCATGAGCAGTTCTTC.

This clonotype occurred many times. This chain connects TRBV14 to TRBJ1-3; D is unresolved. This CDR3 has 15 residues. V gave up 2 bases and J gave up 1 base, with 9 bases separating them. The V gene's germline CDR1 is SGHDN and CDR2 FVKESK. The CDR3 reads CASSQLTVSGNTIYF. CDR3 DNA sequence: TGTGCCAGCAGCCAACTGACCGTTTCTGGAAACACCATATATTTT. Supplemented by reference TRBV14 and TRBJ1-3, the full variable domain reads EAGVTQFPSHSVIEKGQTVTLRCDPISGHDNLYWYRRVMGKEIKFLLHFVKESKQDESGMPNNRFLAERTGGTYSTLKVQPAELEDSGVYFCASSQLTVSGNTIYFGEGSWLTVV.

The chain uses TRBV30 and TRBJ1-1; D uncertain. Germline CDR1 GTSNPN, CDR2 SVGIG (reference sequence). The V and J ends lost 0 bases and 0 bases respectively, with 2 bases between them. The CDR3 has 12 amino acids. The CDR3 reads CAWSVLNTEAFF. In DNA, the CDR3 is TGTGCCTGGAGTGTATTGAACACTGAAGCTTTCTTT.

This clonotype came up a few times. The chain couples TRBV5-1 to TRBJ2-7; weak D call: TRBD2 (5 bases). The germline CDR1 and CDR2 sequences are SGHRS and YFSETQ. Trimming shortened V by 4 bases and J by 6 bases, and 14 bases separated the two germline ends. This CDR3 is 13 amino acids long. The CDR3 region is CASSRVLGGEQYF. DNA of the CDR3: TGCGCCAGCAGCCGGGTTCTTGGAGGCGAGCAGTACTTC.

The J gene is TRBJ1-3, the V gene TRBV12-3 or TRBV12-4; maybe TRBD1 (5 bases). The CDR3 runs 17 residues. V dropped 6 bases and J dropped 7 bases, with 25 bases sitting between them. CDR3 sequence: CASRSRAGPGAANTIYF. CDR3 DNA: TGTGCCAGCAGGTCTAGGGCAGGGCCCGGCGCTGCGAACACCATATATTTT.

This clonotype showed up just a few times. The chain joins TRBV18 to TRBJ2-3; TRBD1 matches at 10 bases. CDR3 length equals 17 residues. V shed 0 bases, J shed 2 bases, and the junction held 5 bases outside the gene matches. Germline V gives CDR1 KGHSH, CDR2 LQKENI. CDR3 coding DNA: TGTGCCAGCTCACCACCGGGACAGGGGATAACCACAGATACGCAGTATTTT. Translating it yields CASSPPGQGITTDTQYF.

The genes are TRBV4-2 and TRBJ1-1; perhaps TRBD1 as D (5 bases). Germline CDR1 and CDR2: LGHNA and YNFKEQ. Trimming removed 1 base at V and 4 bases at J, with 13 bases between. This CDR3 is built from 15 residues. The CDR3 nucleotides read TGTGCCAGCAGCCAAGGGCGGGGCGGTGGCACTGAAGCTTTCTTT. It codes for CASSQGRGGGTEAFF.

In its sample, this clonotype was seen many times. The chain recombines TRBV6-5 with TRBJ1-4; D perhaps matches TRBD1 (6 bases). CDR1 is MNHEY, CDR2 SVGAGI, per germline. The CDR3 has 15 amino acids. The V end lost 0 bases, the J end lost 8 bases, and 13 bases lay between the germline ends. The CDR3 here is CASSYSGGGSEKLFF. The DNA of the CDR3 is TGTGCCAGCAGTTACTCGGGGGGGGGCTCAGAAAAACTGTTTTTT.

The chain has TRBV12-2 and TRBJ1-4. TRBV12-2 is recorded as a pseudogene. The CDR3 is 16 amino acids. This CDR3 reads CASRYYLGRLNEKLFF. In nucleotides, the CDR3 is TGTGCAAGTCGCTATTATCTGGGACGGCTTAATGAAAAACTGTTTTTT.

The chain recombines TRBV28 with TRBJ2-7; a weak D match, TRBD1 (5 bases). The CDR3 is made up of 15 amino acids. Trimming took 4 bases from V and 3 from J, leaving 16 bases between them. Germline V gene lookup returns CDR1 MDHEN and CDR2 SYDVKM. The CDR3: CASSSRSTALYEQYF. CDR3 coding DNA: TGTGCCAGCAGTTCCCGATCGACAGCGCTCTACGAGCAGTACTTC.

The chain links TRBV7-9 to TRBJ1-5, with D perhaps matching TRBD1 (6 bases). Germline loops: CDR1 SEHNR, CDR2 FQNEAQ (reference sequence). V lost 5 bases, J lost 7 bases, and 18 bases lay in between. The CDR3 is 15 residues long. The CDR3 nucleotides are TGTGCCAGCAGCAGATCGAGAGGGGGGCCCCAGCCCCAGCATTTT. It yields the protein CASSRSRGGPQPQHF.

This clonotype has a count of ten or more. The V call is TRBV5-1, the J call TRBJ2-5; D is possibly TRBD1 or TRBD2 (6 bases each). The CDR3 spans 13 residues. CDR1 and CDR2 from the germline V gene are SGHRS and YFSETQ. The germline V and J ends were trimmed by 4 bases and 5 bases, with 12 bases remaining between them. As DNA, the CDR3 is TGCGCCAGCAGCCCGGGGGCGAGGGAGACCCAGTACTTC. Its translation: CASSPGARETQYF.

This clonotype was seen a handful of times. This chain links TRBV6-5 with TRBJ2-1, with D maybe TRBD2 (5 bases). The V end lost 4 bases, the J end lost 9 bases, and 16 bases lay between the germline ends. Germline values: CDR1 MNHEY, CDR2 SVGAGI. The CDR3 spans 14 residues. The CDR3 loop reads CASSWSPSRGEQFF. CDR3 in DNA: TGTGCCAGCAGTTGGAGCCCAAGCCGGGGTGAGCAGTTCTTC.

The V call is TRBV6-2 or TRBV6-3, the J call TRBJ2-7; 8 nucleotides agree with TRBD1. The V gene's germline CDR1 is MNHEY and CDR2 SVGEGT. The junction had 15 bases not matched to a gene; V was cut back by 6 bases and J by 2 bases. CDR3 length: 17 residues. The CDR3, as DNA: TGTGCCAGCAGCACCTATAGGACAGGGAAGTTGCCCTACGAGCAGTACTTC. Translation gives CASSTYRTGKLPYEQYF.

As DNA, the CDR3 is TGTGCCAACCGGGGGGCTGGGGCCAACGTCCTGACTTTC. This codes for CANRGAGANVLTF. The rearrangement joins TRBV10-3 to TRBJ2-6; 7 bases are a match to TRBD2. Germline V CDR1 and CDR2: ENHRY, SYGVKD. The CDR3 spans 13 residues. Trimming cost V 10 bases and J 2 bases; bases outside gene matches: 2.

This clonotype was counted only a few times. This sequence joins TRBV20-1 and TRBJ2-5, with TRBD1 matching over 8 bases. The CDR3 has 15 residues. Germline CDR1 is DFQATT and CDR2 is SNEGSKA (reference sequence). The CDR3, as DNA: TGCAGCCTTGCTCACAGGGGGGCGTTAGAAGAGACCCAGTACTTC. Amino acid sequence: CSLAHRGALEETQYF.

This clonotype was seen only a few times. The chain uses TRBV4-3 and TRBJ1-1; 7 nucleotides align to TRBD1. The CDR3 totals 15 residues. The germline gives CDR1 LGHNA, CDR2 YSLEER. The J segment lost 4 bases and the V segment lost 4 bases, leaving 9 bases of the junction unmatched. CDR3 sequence (DNA): TGCGCCAGCAGCCTGAGGGCAGGGGGTTCCACTGAAGCTTTCTTT. It yields the protein CASSLRAGGSTEAFF.

This clonotype has ten or more counts. This sequence joins TRBV5-5 and TRBJ1-1; D gene uncertain. V was shortened by 4 bases and J by 6 bases, with 10 bases between the two germline ends. Germline loops: CDR1 SGHKS, CDR2 YYEKEE (reference sequence). The CDR3 has 12 amino acids. The DNA of the CDR3 is TGTGCCAGCAGCCCTGGCTTGGCTGAAGCTTTCTTT. This translates into CASSPGLAEAFF.

This clonotype was observed a handful of times. The V and J genes are TRBV20-1 and TRBJ1-2; 10 bases are shared with TRBD1. With 1 base clipped from V and 5 bases from J, the junction kept 13 bases outside the gene matches. CDR1 is DFQATT and CDR2 is SNEGSKA in the germline V gene (reference sequence). The CDR3 spans 17 residues. CDR3 DNA: TGCAGTGCTAGAGGCGGGGGAGGGACAGGGGAAAAATATGGCTACACCTTC. Protein: CSARGGGGTGEKYGYTF.

This clonotype was recorded at least ten times. The germline gene is not matched at one end of the junction; a read error may be the cause. V usage is TRBV12-3 or TRBV12-4 and J usage is TRBJ1-2; D may be TRBD1 (5 bases). The CDR3 loop spans 13 amino acids. The CDR3 loop reads CASSLGVNYGYTF. The CDR3 DNA sequence: TGTGCCAGCAGCTTAGGGGTTAACTATGGCTACACCTTC.

This chain connects TRBV6-1 to TRBJ1-3; TRBD1 is a possible D gene (5 bases). The CDR3 runs to 17 residues. Trimming shortened V by 6 bases and J by 1 base, and 19 bases separated the two germline ends. Germline assignment: CDR1 MNHNS and CDR2 SASEGT. Here the CDR3 DNA reads TGTGCCAGCAGACCCCTTGGGGGGATCCGTTCTGGAAACACCATATATTTT. Its translation is CASRPLGGIRSGNTIYF.

This chain uses TRBV12-3 or TRBV12-4 with TRBJ2-7, with D perhaps assigned TRBD1 or TRBD2 (6 bases each). The CDR3 totals 13 residues. V gave up 0 bases and J gave up 7 bases, with 10 bases separating them. The CDR3 protein is CASSLAGGWEQYF. CDR3 in DNA: TGTGCCAGCAGTTTAGCGGGGGGCTGGGAGCAGTACTTC.